The rows below give T cell receptor beta chains drawn from one sample of a study of blood T cells in healthy people across ages. TCRdb redid the calling of the 5' RACE reads with MiXCR, one entry per CDR3 protein. The sample consists of about 1.5 million distinct CDR3 sequences, around two fifths of them appearing once. The sample taken for sequencing was blood. The source of these receptors is a woman younger than 35 in good health. CDR3s include the opening cysteine and the closing phenylalanine or tryptophan. Fields, in order: V gene, J gene, D gene, clone size, CDR3 DNA, CDR3 protein. The D gene is left open where the match is weak. Size tells how often a clone was seen (once, few, many) or the class of an expanded clone, and some rows leave it out.

v_gene: TRBV5-1; j_gene: TRBJ2-7; d_gene: NA; abundance: NA; CDR3nt: TGCGCCAGCAGGTGGGGTCAACAGGGTGACTACGAGCAGTACTTC; CDR3aa: CASRWGQQGDYEQYF
v_gene: TRBV12-3/TRBV12-4; j_gene: TRBJ2-7; d_gene: NA; abundance: NA; CDR3nt: TGTGCCAGCAGGCAGGGGTATTCCTACGAGCAGTACTTC; CDR3aa: CASRQGYSYEQYF
v_gene: TRBV4-1; j_gene: TRBJ2-7; d_gene: TRBD2; abundance: few; CDR3nt: TGCGCCAGCAGCCAGCCCCAGGCCCGGACTAGCGGGAGTTACGAGCAGTACTTC; CDR3aa: CASSQPQARTSGSYEQYF
v_gene: TRBV7-8; j_gene: TRBJ2-5; d_gene: TRBD2; abundance: NA; CDR3nt: TGTGCCGGCAGCTTAGGTACTAGCGGGGAGACCCAGTACTTC; CDR3aa: CAGSLGTSGETQYF
v_gene: TRBV6-1; j_gene: TRBJ2-3; d_gene: TRBD1; abundance: NA; CDR3nt: TGTGCCAGCAGGTCCACCGGGACAGGGCAGTATTTT; CDR3aa: CASRSTGTGQYF
v_gene: TRBV9; j_gene: TRBJ2-3; d_gene: TRBD2; abundance: NA; CDR3nt: TGTGCCAGCAGCTTCTTAGCGGGGGTTCCAGATACGCAGTATTTT; CDR3aa: CASSFLAGVPDTQYF
v_gene: TRBV27; j_gene: TRBJ2-7; d_gene: TRBD2; abundance: NA; CDR3nt: TGTGCCAGCAGTTCCCCCACCGGGGGGAAAAAATACGAGCAGTACTTC; CDR3aa: CASSSPTGGKKYEQYF
v_gene: TRBV5-1; j_gene: TRBJ2-6; d_gene: TRBD1; abundance: NA; CDR3nt: TGCGCCAGCAGCTCCGGGACAGGGGCCATCTCTGGGGCCAACGTCCTGACTTTC; CDR3aa: CASSSGTGAISGANVLTF
v_gene: TRBV20-1; j_gene: TRBJ1-2; d_gene: TRBD1; abundance: few; CDR3nt: TGCAGTGCTCCTCCCGACAGGGGCCTCTATGGCTACACCTTC; CDR3aa: CSAPPDRGLYGYTF
v_gene: TRBV20-1; j_gene: TRBJ2-3; d_gene: TRBD2; abundance: NA; CDR3nt: TGCAGTGCAGCCGTGATGGGGAGGGCCTCCACAGATACGCAGTATTTT; CDR3aa: CSAAVMGRASTDTQYF
v_gene: TRBV6-6; j_gene: TRBJ2-1; d_gene: TRBD2; abundance: NA; CDR3nt: TGTGCCAGCAGTTACAGTCTAGCGGGGGGTGGTGGTGAGCAGTTCTTC; CDR3aa: CASSYSLAGGGGEQFF
v_gene: TRBV12-3/TRBV12-4; j_gene: TRBJ1-2; d_gene: TRBD1; abundance: NA; CDR3nt: TGTGCCAGCAGTCAACAGGGGGCGCTTGGCTACACCTTC; CDR3aa: CASSQQGALGYTF